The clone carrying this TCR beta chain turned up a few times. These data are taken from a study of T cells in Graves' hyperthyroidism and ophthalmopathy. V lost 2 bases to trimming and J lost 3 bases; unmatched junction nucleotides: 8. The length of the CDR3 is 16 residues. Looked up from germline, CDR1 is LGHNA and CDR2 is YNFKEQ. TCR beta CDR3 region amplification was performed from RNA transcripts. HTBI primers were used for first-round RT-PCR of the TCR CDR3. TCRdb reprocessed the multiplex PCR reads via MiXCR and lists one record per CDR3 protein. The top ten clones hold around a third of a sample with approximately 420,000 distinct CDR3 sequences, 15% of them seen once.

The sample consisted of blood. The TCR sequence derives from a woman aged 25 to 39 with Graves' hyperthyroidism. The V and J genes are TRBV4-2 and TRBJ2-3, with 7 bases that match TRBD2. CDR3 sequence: CASSQNGGSGTDTQYF. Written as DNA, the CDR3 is TGTGCCAGCAGCCAAAACGGTGGTAGCGGGACAGATACGCAGTATTTT.